Below, 27 T cell receptor beta chains from the same sample are listed, as sequenced in a study of CXCR3-negative and CXCR3-positive naive CD8 T cells. No cognate antigen is known for these TCRs. UMI-labeled TRB cDNA libraries were prepared by 5' RACE. From its re-call of the 5' RACE reads, TCRdb lists each CDR3 protein once, without DNA. The ten most abundant clones cover 0.45% to 0.55% of a sample with over 150,000 distinct CDR3 sequences. Study outcomes and limitations: Comparison of naive cells showed more hydrophobic TRB CDR3s in CXCR3-positive than in CXCR3-negative naive cells.

Sequenced: naive CXCR3+ CD8+ T cells from blood. Noted subset: CD45RO-CCR7+CD27+CD95- naive CD8+ T cells expressing CXCR3 (TNR3+). These receptor sequences come from a human donor in good health. Some clones in this sample may be carry-over from other donors' samples.

The genes are TRBV13 and TRBJ2-7. CDR1 is PRHDT, CDR2 FYEKMQ, per germline (reference sequence). This CDR3 contains 14 residues. This CDR3 reads CASRYTGSSYEQYF.

The chain links TRBV29-1 to TRBJ1-4. Germline values: CDR1 SQVTM, CDR2 ANQGSEA. This CDR3 region has 11 residues. This CDR3 reads CCVASREKLFF.

This rearrangement joins TRBV20-1 to TRBJ2-3; TCRdb outputs TRBD1, but without DNA this stays unchecked. The CDR3 is 15 residues long. The germline CDR1 and CDR2 sequences are DFQATT and SNEGSKA (reference sequence). The CDR3 spells CSASSGGESTDTQYF.

V is TRBV15 and J is TRBJ2-1; there is no DNA to check the TCRdb D call of TRBD2. In germline, CDR1 is LNHNV, CDR2 YYDKDF (reference sequence). The CDR3 has 13 residues. This CDR3 is CATSKLAGNEQFF.

CDR3 in amino acids: CASSEEDSYNEQFF. J is TRBJ2-1 and V is TRBV9; TCRdb's D call of TRBD1 is untestable without DNA. The CDR3 is 14 amino acids. CDR1 is SGDLS, CDR2 YYNGEE, per germline. Together with reference TRBV9 and TRBJ2-1, the CDR3 gives the full variable domain: DSGVTQTPKHLITATGQRVTLRCSPRSGDLSVYWYQQSLDQGLQFLIQYYNGEERAKGNILERFSAQQFPDLHSELNLSSLELGDSALYFCASSEEDSYNEQFFGPGTRLTVL.

The chain joins TRBV7-9 to TRBJ1-1; there is no DNA to check the TCRdb D call of TRBD1. This CDR3 contains 15 residues. Germline V gives CDR1 SEHNR, CDR2 FQNEAQ (reference sequence). CDR3 amino acids: CASSSRTALNTEAFF.

The chain uses TRBV14 and TRBJ2-1. There are 13 residues in the CDR3. Germline loops: CDR1 SGHDN, CDR2 FVKESK. The CDR3 here is CASSQGRYNEQFF.

The chain couples TRBV7-6 to TRBJ1-6; TCRdb lists TRBD1, though no DNA is available to test this call. This CDR3 has 15 residues. CDR1 is SGHVS and CDR2 is FNYEAQ in the germline V gene. CDR3 sequence reads: CASSEAGGHGSPLHF.

This chain connects TRBV7-9 to TRBJ1-2; lacking DNA, the TRBD1 call made by TCRdb goes unchecked. CDR1 is SEHNR and CDR2 is FQNEAQ in the germline V gene (reference sequence). The CDR3 sequence is 17 residues long. CDR3 loop: CASSFSTGVLANYGYTF.

The chain is built from TRBV5-1 and TRBJ2-1; the D call of TRBD2 rests on TCRdb alone, since no DNA is present to check it. The CDR3 totals 20 residues. CDR1 and CDR2 from the germline V gene are SGHRS and YFSETQ. CDR3 residues: CASSLAGDPSGGAAYNEQFF.

The J gene is TRBJ2-1, the V gene TRBV28; the TRBD1 assignment by TCRdb is unverifiable without DNA. The CDR3 has 15 residues. The germline V gene encodes CDR1 MDHEN and CDR2 SYDVKM. The CDR3 loop reads CARSKVVRDYNEQFF.

The V gene is TRBV3-1, the J gene TRBJ2-3. The CDR3 loop spans 14 amino acids. The germline gives CDR1 LGHDT, CDR2 YNNKEL (reference sequence). The CDR3 sequence is CASSQEAFTDTQYF.

The rearrangement joins TRBV5-1 to TRBJ2-3; TCRdb's D gene call, TRBD1, goes unchecked for lack of DNA. CDR3 length equals 17 residues. Germline CDR1 is SGHRS and CDR2 is YFSETQ. The CDR3 sequence: CASSPLRAGAPKDTQYF.

The chain is built from TRBV28 and TRBJ2-4; TCRdb calls TRBD2, which cannot be checked without DNA. Germline CDR1 and CDR2: MDHEN and SYDVKM. The CDR3 covers 19 residues. The CDR3 loop reads CASSPGTSGGRVAKNIQYF.

The rearrangement joins TRBV20-1 to TRBJ2-7; TCRdb reports TRBD2, a call that lacks DNA to check it against. Germline-derived CDR1 and CDR2 are DFQATT and SNEGSKA (reference sequence). The CDR3 runs to 19 residues. This CDR3 reads CSARDLFSLSGGLSYEQYF.

V gene TRBV7-8 combines with J gene TRBJ2-3; TCRdb reports TRBD2, a call that lacks DNA to check it against. CDR3 length: 16 amino acids. Germline V gives CDR1 SGHVS, CDR2 FQNEAQ. The CDR3 region is CASSFPTSDDTDTQYF.

This chain links TRBV29-1 with TRBJ2-7. In germline, CDR1 is SQVTM, CDR2 ANQGSEA. CDR3 length: 11 residues. The CDR3 reads CSVYDTYEQYF.

The V gene is TRBV12-3 or TRBV12-4, the J gene TRBJ2-7. This CDR3 is 14 amino acids long. CDR3 region: CASSFAYASYEQYF.

The chain uses TRBV4-3 and TRBJ2-1; absent DNA, TCRdb's TRBD1 call cannot be checked. This CDR3 is 16 amino acids long. CDR1 is LGHNA, CDR2 YSLEER, per germline. The chain's CDR3 is CASSHNSGTGFNEQFF.

The chain is built from TRBV6-2 or TRBV6-3 and TRBJ2-7; TCRdb returns TRBD1, unconfirmable since there is no DNA. Looked up from germline, CDR1 is MNHEY and CDR2 is SVGEGT. The CDR3 sequence is 14 residues long. This CDR3 reads CASTAGTYLYEQYF.

V is TRBV4-1 and J is TRBJ2-1; TCRdb names TRBD1, which stays unverified in the absence of DNA. The CDR3 is 19 residues long. Germline CDR1 is MGHRA and CDR2 is YSYEKL. CDR3 sequence reads: CASSPRYGPLGTGYNEQFF.

The V call is TRBV6-6, the J call TRBJ2-3; absent DNA, TCRdb's TRBD1 call cannot be checked. CDR3 length: 16 amino acids. Germline CDR1 MNHNY, CDR2 SVGAGI (reference sequence). The CDR3: CASSPRTGKDADTQYF.

This chain links TRBV5-4 with TRBJ2-1; checking the TCRdb D call of TRBD2 is not possible without DNA. The CDR3 is 15 residues long. Germline values: CDR1 SGHNT, CDR2 YYREEE (reference sequence). The CDR3: CASSPVGGGEYEQFF. Drawing the rest from reference TRBV5-4 and TRBJ2-1, the complete variable domain is ETGVTQSPTHLIKTRGQQVTLRCSSQSGHNTVSWYQQALGQGPQFIFQYYREEENGRGNFPPRFSGLQFPNYSSELNVNALELDDSALYLCASSPVGGGEYEQFFGPGTRLTVL.

J is TRBJ2-7 and V is TRBV2; TCRdb picks TRBD1, but there is no DNA to check that call. The CDR3 is made up of 14 amino acids. CDR1 is SNHLY, CDR2 FYNNEI, per germline. The CDR3 spells CASSMTGGPYEQYF.

The chain joins TRBV5-1 to TRBJ2-7. This CDR3 is 12 amino acids long. CDR1 and CDR2 from the germline V gene are SGHRS and YFSETQ. CDR3 region: CASSPTSYEQYF. Full variable domain (outside the CDR3, taken from reference TRBV5-1 and TRBJ2-7): KAGVTQTPRYLIKTRGQQVTLSCSPISGHRSVSWYQQTPGQGLQFLFEYFSETQRNKGNFPGRFSGRQFSNSRSEMNVSTLELGDSALYLCASSPTSYEQYFGPGTRLTVT.

The chain couples TRBV19 to TRBJ2-2; TCRdb gives TRBD1 as the D gene, but with no DNA this cannot be confirmed. CDR1 is LNHDA, CDR2 SQIVND, per germline (reference sequence). The CDR3 consists of 15 residues. The CDR3 sequence is CASSHDRGHGGELFF.

The rearrangement links TRBV29-1 to TRBJ1-2; TCRdb's assignment of TRBD1 cannot be checked, as there is no DNA. Germline CDR1 reads SQVTM; CDR2 reads ANQGSEA. This CDR3 comprises 13 residues. The CDR3 sequence is CSARDRDNYGYTF. The full variable domain, in which reference TRBV29-1 and TRBJ1-2 provide the parts outside the CDR3, is SAVISQKPSRDICQRGTSLTIQCQVDSQVTMMFWYRQQPGQSLTLIATANQGSEATYESGFVIDKFPISRPNLTFSTLTVSNMSPEDSSIYLCSARDRDNYGYTFGSGTRLTVV.